Listed below are T cell receptor beta chains from one sample, sequenced in a study of blood T cells in healthy people across ages. One entry per CDR3 protein, called by TCRdb with MiXCR from the 5' RACE reads. The top ten hold 2.5% to 3.5% of the sample, which has approximately 800,000 distinct CDR3 sequences, under 30% seen once. A further study also used this sample, focusing on T cells of mothers and their children.

The sequencing sample was made of blood. The receptors originated from a boy younger than 18 in good health. Both conserved end residues are part of each CDR3. The order of the fields is V gene, clone size, J gene, D gene, CDR3 DNA, CDR3 protein. D genes are given only for firm matches. Size tells how often a clone was seen (once, few, many) or the class of an expanded clone, and some rows leave it out.

v_call: TRBV7-9; clone_size: few; j_call: TRBJ2-7; d_call: NA; cdr3_nt: TGTGCCAGCAGCCGGGACCTATCCTACGAGCAGTACTTC; cdr3_aa: CASSRDLSYEQYF
v_call: TRBV9; clone_size: NA; j_call: TRBJ1-3; d_call: TRBD1; cdr3_nt: TGTGCCAGCAGCACACAGGGGCAGGGGCATGGAAACACCATATATTTT; cdr3_aa: CASSTQGQGHGNTIYF
v_call: TRBV20-1; clone_size: many; j_call: TRBJ2-3; d_call: NA; cdr3_nt: TGCAGTGCTAGTGGGGGGAGCACAGATACGCAGTATTTT; cdr3_aa: CSASGGSTDTQYF
v_call: TRBV9; clone_size: NA; j_call: TRBJ1-1; d_call: TRBD1; cdr3_nt: TGTGCCAGCAGCCTCCAGACAGGGACGGCCACTGAAGCTTTCTTT; cdr3_aa: CASSLQTGTATEAFF
v_call: TRBV6-1; clone_size: NA; j_call: TRBJ2-6; d_call: NA; cdr3_nt: TGTGCCAGCAGAGAGGGTCGGTACATATCTGGGGCCAACGTCCTGACTTTC; cdr3_aa: CASREGRYISGANVLTF
v_call: TRBV7-2; clone_size: NA; j_call: TRBJ2-3; d_call: TRBD2; cdr3_nt: TGTGCCAGCAGCTTTGGTAGCGGGGTGCGCGCAGATACGCAGTATTTT; cdr3_aa: CASSFGSGVRADTQYF
v_call: TRBV3-1; clone_size: few; j_call: TRBJ2-7; d_call: NA; cdr3_nt: TGTGCCAGCAGCCAAGGGGTTTTCACTACGAAGCAGTACTTC; cdr3_aa: CASSQGVFTTKQYF
v_call: TRBV10-3; clone_size: few; j_call: TRBJ2-5; d_call: TRBD1; cdr3_nt: TGTGCCATCAGTGCCCTCGGACAGGCCGGGGAGACCCAGTACTTC; cdr3_aa: CAISALGQAGETQYF
v_call: TRBV28; clone_size: NA; j_call: TRBJ2-5; d_call: TRBD2; cdr3_nt: TGTGCCAGCAGTTCGGGGGCGGGAGGCCGGGAGACCCAGTACTTC; cdr3_aa: CASSSGAGGRETQYF
v_call: TRBV6-5; clone_size: NA; j_call: TRBJ1-5; d_call: NA; cdr3_nt: TGTGCCAGCAGTTACTCGGGCAGGGAGCAGCCCCAGCATTTT; cdr3_aa: CASSYSGREQPQHF
v_call: TRBV10-3; clone_size: NA; j_call: TRBJ2-5; d_call: NA; cdr3_nt: TGTGCCACACGACCGAGTACCACGGAAGGAGAGACCCAGTACTTC; cdr3_aa: CATRPSTTEGETQYF
v_call: TRBV20-1; clone_size: few; j_call: TRBJ2-7; d_call: NA; cdr3_nt: TGCAGTGCTAGAGAAGTTGGGGAAGGGCCCTACGAGCAGTACTTC; cdr3_aa: CSAREVGEGPYEQYF
v_call: TRBV6-2/TRBV6-3; clone_size: few; j_call: TRBJ2-5; d_call: NA; cdr3_nt: TGTGCCAGCAGTTTCTCTAGGAGAGGGGGAGGGGAGACCCAGTACTTC; cdr3_aa: CASSFSRRGGGETQYF
v_call: TRBV5-1; clone_size: NA; j_call: TRBJ2-3; d_call: NA; cdr3_nt: TGCGCCAGCGCAGGGAGGGGGGGCGCAAGCACAGATACGCAGTATTTT; cdr3_aa: CASAGRGGASTDTQYF
v_call: TRBV6-6; clone_size: NA; j_call: TRBJ2-5; d_call: NA; cdr3_nt: TGTGCCAGCAGACAGGGAAAGGGGGAGACCCAGTACTTC; cdr3_aa: CASRQGKGETQYF
v_call: TRBV6-6; clone_size: NA; j_call: TRBJ2-5; d_call: TRBD2; cdr3_nt: TGTGCCAGCAGTTACTCGCGGGGGAGAGGGGAGACCCAGTACTTC; cdr3_aa: CASSYSRGRGETQYF
v_call: TRBV12-3/TRBV12-4; clone_size: NA; j_call: TRBJ1-4; d_call: NA; cdr3_nt: TGTGCCAGCACCCCGTATTTTGGAACAACTAATGAAAAACTGTTTTTT; cdr3_aa: CASTPYFGTTNEKLFF
v_call: TRBV12-5; clone_size: NA; j_call: TRBJ2-1; d_call: NA; cdr3_nt: TGTGCTAGTGGTTTGGACCTCCTGAGGCGGGGGCCCCTGAATGAGCAGTTCTTC; cdr3_aa: CASGLDLLRRGPLNEQFF
v_call: TRBV6-5; clone_size: few; j_call: TRBJ2-7; d_call: TRBD2; cdr3_nt: TGTGCCAGCAGTTGGACTGCCGGGGGGACCTACGAGCAGTACTTC; cdr3_aa: CASSWTAGGTYEQYF
v_call: TRBV28; clone_size: NA; j_call: TRBJ1-6; d_call: TRBD1; cdr3_nt: TGTGCCAGCAGTTTCGGGACAGTTTATAATTCACCCCTCCACTTT; cdr3_aa: CASSFGTVYNSPLHF
v_call: TRBV12-3/TRBV12-4; clone_size: NA; j_call: TRBJ1-2; d_call: NA; cdr3_nt: TGTGCCAGCAACCGGAGGGGGACCTTCTATGGCTACACCTTC; cdr3_aa: CASNRRGTFYGYTF
v_call: TRBV29-1; clone_size: few; j_call: TRBJ2-5; d_call: NA; cdr3_nt: TGCAGCGTTAAAACAGGGAAGACCCAGTACTTC; cdr3_aa: CSVKTGKTQYF
v_call: TRBV15; clone_size: few; j_call: TRBJ1-6; d_call: NA; cdr3_nt: TGTGCCACTCTTAGCTCCTATAATTCACCCCTCCACTTT; cdr3_aa: CATLSSYNSPLHF
v_call: TRBV6-5; clone_size: few; j_call: TRBJ1-1; d_call: NA; cdr3_nt: TGTGCCAGCAGTTACTCGAGGCAGCAGAACACTGAAGCTTTCTTT; cdr3_aa: CASSYSRQQNTEAFF
v_call: TRBV2; clone_size: few; j_call: TRBJ2-2; d_call: NA; cdr3_nt: TGTGCCAGCAGTCCCTTACCTGGGGACACCGGGGAGCTGTTTTTT; cdr3_aa: CASSPLPGDTGELFF
v_call: TRBV6-1; clone_size: once; j_call: TRBJ2-3; d_call: TRBD2; cdr3_nt: TGTGCCAGCATGAAGCGGACTAGCGGGGCCCGGACCGGGAGCACAGATACGCAGTATTTT; cdr3_aa: CASMKRTSGARTGSTDTQYF
v_call: TRBV3-1; clone_size: NA; j_call: TRBJ2-1; d_call: NA; cdr3_nt: TGTGCCAGCAGCCAAGATCAAACTGTCGCGACCTACAATGAGCAGTTCTTC; cdr3_aa: CASSQDQTVATYNEQFF
v_call: TRBV20-1; clone_size: NA; j_call: TRBJ2-5; d_call: TRBD1; cdr3_nt: TGCAGTGCCCGACAGGGGTTGGAGACCCAGTACTTC; cdr3_aa: CSARQGLETQYF
v_call: TRBV7-9; clone_size: NA; j_call: TRBJ2-7; d_call: TRBD1; cdr3_nt: TGTGCCAGCAGCCATCCGGGACAGGGGGCCGGCGAGCAGTACTTC; cdr3_aa: CASSHPGQGAGEQYF
v_call: TRBV7-9; clone_size: few; j_call: TRBJ2-3; d_call: NA; cdr3_nt: TGTGCCAGCAGCCCCCTAGAGGGACACAGCAGAGATACGCAGTATTTT; cdr3_aa: CASSPLEGHSRDTQYF
v_call: TRBV2; clone_size: NA; j_call: TRBJ2-5; d_call: NA; cdr3_nt: TGTGCCAGCAGTGAAAGGGCTGGAGAGACCCAGTACTTC; cdr3_aa: CASSERAGETQYF
v_call: TRBV7-2; clone_size: NA; j_call: TRBJ1-4; d_call: TRBD1; cdr3_nt: TGTGCCAGCAGCCCTTTGACAGGGCTTAATGAAAAACTGTTTTTT; cdr3_aa: CASSPLTGLNEKLFF
v_call: TRBV5-1; clone_size: NA; j_call: TRBJ2-7; d_call: NA; cdr3_nt: TGCGCCAGCAGCCCCGTTTCAGTCTACGAGCAGTACTTC; cdr3_aa: CASSPVSVYEQYF
v_call: TRBV14; clone_size: NA; j_call: TRBJ2-6; d_call: NA; cdr3_nt: TGTGCCAGCAGCCCCTGGGGCAGCCCTGGGGCCAACGTCCTGACTTTC; cdr3_aa: CASSPWGSPGANVLTF
v_call: TRBV6-5; clone_size: few; j_call: TRBJ2-7; d_call: TRBD2; cdr3_nt: TGTGCCAGCACCCAAGCGGGGGGGATGAACTACGAGCAGTACTTC; cdr3_aa: CASTQAGGMNYEQYF
v_call: TRBV12-3/TRBV12-4; clone_size: NA; j_call: TRBJ2-3; d_call: NA; cdr3_nt: TGTGCCAGCAGGGCCACCTCGGATACGCAGTATTTT; cdr3_aa: CASRATSDTQYF
v_call: TRBV7-2; clone_size: NA; j_call: TRBJ1-2; d_call: NA; cdr3_nt: TGTGCCAGCAGCTTAGGAGGGCACTATGGCTACACCTTC; cdr3_aa: CASSLGGHYGYTF
v_call: TRBV3-1; clone_size: NA; j_call: TRBJ1-5; d_call: TRBD1; cdr3_nt: TGTGCCAGCAGCCCGGGGACAGTTTATAGCAATCAGCCCCAGCATTTT; cdr3_aa: CASSPGTVYSNQPQHF
v_call: TRBV12-3/TRBV12-4; clone_size: few; j_call: TRBJ2-7; d_call: NA; cdr3_nt: TGTGCCAGCAGTTTAACTCACCACGAGCAGTACTTC; cdr3_aa: CASSLTHHEQYF
v_call: TRBV12-3/TRBV12-4; clone_size: few; j_call: TRBJ1-4; d_call: NA; cdr3_nt: TGTGCCAGCAGTCCCCCGGGGAAGGAGGAAAAACTGTTTTTT; cdr3_aa: CASSPPGKEEKLFF
v_call: TRBV12-3/TRBV12-4; clone_size: NA; j_call: TRBJ2-3; d_call: NA; cdr3_nt: TGTGCCAGCAGTTTGAACAGGGTTCGGGAGTATTTT; cdr3_aa: CASSLNRVREYF
v_call: TRBV7-9; clone_size: NA; j_call: TRBJ2-5; d_call: TRBD2; cdr3_nt: TGTGCCAGCAGCCGGAGTTTTAGCGGGGGCTCGGTGACCCAGTACTTC; cdr3_aa: CASSRSFSGGSVTQYF
v_call: TRBV6-1; clone_size: few; j_call: TRBJ1-2; d_call: NA; cdr3_nt: TGTGCCAGCAGTGAAGATGGGGGAGTAGGCTATGGCTACACCTTC; cdr3_aa: CASSEDGGVGYGYTF
v_call: TRBV29-1; clone_size: NA; j_call: TRBJ2-5; d_call: TRBD1; cdr3_nt: TGCAGCGCCTCCGCCGGGACAGGGGGGACCCAGTACTTC; cdr3_aa: CSASAGTGGTQYF
v_call: TRBV3-1; clone_size: NA; j_call: TRBJ2-7; d_call: TRBD2; cdr3_nt: TGTGCCAGCAGCAGAGAGCGGGGGGCCTTCTACGAGCAGTACTTC; cdr3_aa: CASSRERGAFYEQYF
v_call: TRBV20-1; clone_size: few; j_call: TRBJ2-5; d_call: TRBD1; cdr3_nt: TGCAGTGCCGGGACAGAGATCCAAGAGACCCAGTACTTC; cdr3_aa: CSAGTEIQETQYF
v_call: TRBV2; clone_size: NA; j_call: TRBJ2-7; d_call: TRBD1; cdr3_nt: TGTGCCACCTGGACAGGATCCTCCTACGAGCAGTACTTC; cdr3_aa: CATWTGSSYEQYF
v_call: TRBV9; clone_size: NA; j_call: TRBJ2-7; d_call: TRBD2; cdr3_nt: TGTGCCAGCAGCGTAACAGCTAGCGGAACTAGCGAGCAGTACTTC; cdr3_aa: CASSVTASGTSEQYF
v_call: TRBV24-1; clone_size: few; j_call: TRBJ2-1; d_call: NA; cdr3_nt: TGTGCCAGCCAGGGGGGGCCTGCCCCGTACAATGAGCAGTTCTTC; cdr3_aa: CASQGGPAPYNEQFF
v_call: TRBV4-1; clone_size: NA; j_call: TRBJ1-3; d_call: NA; cdr3_nt: TGCGCCAGCAGCCAAGATACAGCGCGCTCTGGAAACACCATATATTTT; cdr3_aa: CASSQDTARSGNTIYF